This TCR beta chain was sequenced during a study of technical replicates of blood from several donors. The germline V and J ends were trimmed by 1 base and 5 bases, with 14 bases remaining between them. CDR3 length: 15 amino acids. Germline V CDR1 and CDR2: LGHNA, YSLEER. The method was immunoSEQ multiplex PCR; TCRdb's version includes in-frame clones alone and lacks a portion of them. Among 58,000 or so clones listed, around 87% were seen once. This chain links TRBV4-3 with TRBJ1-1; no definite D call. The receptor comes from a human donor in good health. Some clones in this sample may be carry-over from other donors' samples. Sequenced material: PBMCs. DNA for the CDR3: TGCGCCAGCAGCCAAGGTACACCGTCCAAAACTGAAGCTTTCTTT. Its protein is CASSQGTPSKTEAFF.